What follows describes a single TCR beta chain. Germline CDR1 is MNHEY and CDR2 is SVGEGT. Losses at the gene ends were 5 bases for V and 6 bases for J; bases not matched to a gene: 10. This CDR3 contains 15 residues. The authors' processing: Using reference gene primer amplification, nucleated cell counts were estimated. Sequencing used immunoSEQ multiplex PCR; TCRdb keeps in-frame clones, though not all of them. D and trimming come from the DNA, and the V and J calls and clone size come from that table. The sample comprises 120,000 to 150,000 clones, 70% to 90% of which are singletons, and 3% rests with the top ten. The data were obtained in a study of blood T cell repertoires in COVID-19. Turning to the study itself: The United States, Italy and Spain provided the acute and convalescent COVID-19 samples.

This chain joins TRBV6-2 or TRBV6-3 and TRBJ1-2, with 9 bases lining up with TRBD1. Sequencing used peripheral blood. This TCR came from a woman aged 40 to 50 with active or convalescent COVID-19. The CDR3 bases are TGTGCCAGCAGTAAGGACAGGGGCTGGATGGATGGCTACACCTTC. It yields the protein CASSKDRGWMDGYTF.